These 19 T cell receptor beta chains share one sample of origin, sequenced in a study of Ad26.COV2.S vaccination and SARS-CoV-2 variants. Profiling relied on immunoSEQ multiplex PCR, and the TCRdb table lists in-frame clones only, not all of them. Of roughly 680,000 clones detected, 89% appear once; the ten largest clones hold roughly 1.5%. Treatment indicated: approximately 18 received Ad26.COV2.S at low or high dose, single or two shots; several received placebo; per-sample allocation not given. Sample collection was performed on day 63 after the first vaccine or placebo injection. Sequenced material: peripheral blood, taken in a trial of Ad26.COV2.S vaccine versus placebo. The receptors come from a person between 18 and 60 years old who received the Ad26.COV2.S COVID-19 vaccine or a placebo.

The chain combines TRBV30 with TRBJ2-5; 7 bases align to TRBD2. Germline CDR1 and CDR2: GTSNPN and SVGIG (reference sequence). CDR3 size: 20 residues. Trimming took 0 bases from V and 1 from J; bases not matched to a gene: 20. The CDR3 loop is CAWSVRSGFLLASLQETQYF. CDR3 DNA: TGTGCCTGGAGTGTACGCTCGGGGTTTCTACTAGCGAGTCTCCAAGAGACCCAGTACTTC.

This chain joins TRBV30 and TRBJ1-1, with D maybe TRBD1 (5 bases). The germline V gene has CDR1 GTSNPN and CDR2 SVGIG (reference sequence). The ends were cut back, 4 bases at V and 0 bases at J, with 12 bases in the middle. The CDR3 has 14 amino acids. This CDR3 reads CAWMDTPMNTEAFF. The CDR3 DNA is TGTGCCTGGATGGACACACCTATGAACACTGAAGCTTTCTTT.

The CDR3 loop is CASSIGLSLEQYF. The CDR3 DNA is TGTGCCAGTAGTATAGGTCTCTCCCTGGAGCAGTACTTC. The chain recombines TRBV19 with TRBJ2-7, with D unclear. CDR1 LNHDA and CDR2 SQIVND come from the germline V gene (reference sequence). The CDR3 is 13 amino acids. Trimming took off 1 base at V and 7 bases at J, with 11 bases between the two ends.

The J gene is TRBJ2-3, the V gene TRBV4-2, with TRBD2 as a possible D gene (6 bases). Germline loops: CDR1 LGHNA, CDR2 YNFKEQ. CDR3 size: 15 residues. Between the trimmed V and J ends, which lost 0 bases and 7 bases, there was a span of 14 bases. CDR3 in amino acids: CASSQEDYAGNTQYF. DNA for the CDR3: TGTGCCAGCAGCCAAGAAGACTACGCGGGAAATACGCAGTATTTT.

This clone was seen a few times. The rearrangement links TRBV18 to TRBJ2-7; D may be TRBD2 (5 bases). Trimming pared 3 bases from V and 5 bases from J, leaving 26 bases between. The germline V gene encodes CDR1 KGHSH and CDR2 LQKENI. This CDR3 is built from 18 residues. CDR3 DNA: TGTGCCAGCTCACCTGGAATGCTAGCTGCTACATCCACCCACGAGCAGTACTTC. Translated: CASSPGMLAATSTHEQYF.

The rearrangement links TRBV15 to TRBJ2-7; 7 bases align to TRBD2. CDR1 is LNHNV, CDR2 YYDKDF, per germline (reference sequence). The CDR3 is 17 residues long. V was clipped by 1 base and J by 3 bases; unmatched bases: 12. This CDR3 is CATSRALGTTIDYEQYF. Here the CDR3 DNA reads TGTGCCACCAGCAGAGCCCTCGGGACTACTATCGACTACGAGCAGTACTTC.

The CDR3 DNA reads as TGTGCCAGCAGCTTTTTCATCGGGACTAGCGGGAGTTACGAGCAGTACTTC. The encoded protein is CASSFFIGTSGSYEQYF. The V call is TRBV7-9, the J call TRBJ2-7; the match to TRBD2 covers 14 bases. This CDR3 has 17 residues. Trimming took 3 bases from V and 4 from J; bases not matched to a gene: 8. CDR1 is SEHNR and CDR2 is FQNEAQ in the germline V gene (reference sequence).

The genes are TRBV6-6 and TRBJ1-1, with D possibly matching TRBD1 (6 bases). The CDR3 has 14 residues. The V gene lost 7 bases and the J gene lost 6 bases, with 18 bases spanning the gap. Germline V gives CDR1 MNHNY, CDR2 SVGAGI (reference sequence). The CDR3 protein is CASIVTGRGPEAFF. The CDR3 DNA follows: TGTGCCAGCATTGTAACAGGGAGAGGGCCTGAAGCTTTCTTT.

The rearrangement joins TRBV5-1 to TRBJ1-5; 12 bases align to TRBD1. This CDR3 has 16 amino acids. The V gene end was trimmed by 4 bases and the J gene end by 4 bases; junction bases not matched to a gene: 6. Germline lookup yields CDR1 SGHRS and CDR2 YFSETQ. CDR3 loop: CASSAGTGGGNQPQHF. The DNA of the CDR3 is TGCGCCAGCAGCGCCGGGACAGGGGGCGGGAATCAGCCCCAGCATTTT. Full variable domain (remainder filled in from reference TRBV5-1 and TRBJ1-5): KAGVTQTPRYLIKTRGQQVTLSCSPISGHRSVSWYQQTPGQGLQFLFEYFSETQRNKGNFPGRFSGRQFSNSRSEMNVSTLELGDSALYLCASSAGTGGGNQPQHFGDGTRLSIL.

This chain links TRBV5-6 with TRBJ2-7; the D gene is possibly TRBD2 (6 bases). There are 15 residues in the CDR3. The germline gives CDR1 SGHDT, CDR2 YYEEEE. V dropped 4 bases and J dropped 3 bases, with 17 bases sitting between them. The CDR3: CASSTLGSADYEQYF. The CDR3 nucleotides read TGTGCCAGCAGCACCCTCGGGAGTGCTGACTACGAGCAGTACTTC.

J is TRBJ1-1 and V is TRBV4-3; no clear D gene. CDR3 length: 14 residues. Trimming removed 0 bases from V and 7 bases from J, with 12 bases in between. The germline CDR1 and CDR2 sequences are LGHNA and YSLEER. The CDR3 DNA sequence: TGCGCCAGCAGCCAAGAACCCAGGACGGATGAAGCTTTCTTT. Translating gives CASSQEPRTDEAFF.

DNA of the CDR3: TGTGCCACCAGCAGAGGGTACGGGGAGCTGTTTTTT. As protein: CATSRGYGELFF. This chain uses TRBV15 with TRBJ2-2; no firm D call. This CDR3 has 12 amino acids. With 1 base removed from V and 7 bases from J, the gap between germline ends came to 4 bases. Germline assignment: CDR1 LNHNV and CDR2 YYDKDF (reference sequence).

This chain links TRBV5-6 with TRBJ2-7; TRBD1 matches 10 bases. V dropped 0 bases and J dropped 6; count of bases not matched to a gene: 3. In germline, CDR1 is SGHDT, CDR2 YYEEEE. This CDR3 has 14 residues. As DNA, the CDR3 is TGTGCCAGCAGCTTGGGACAGGGGGCTCGCGAGCAGTACTTC. This gives the protein CASSLGQGAREQYF.

This chain uses TRBV7-6 with TRBJ2-7; 13 bases map to TRBD2. Germline V gene lookup returns CDR1 SGHVS and CDR2 FNYEAQ. This CDR3 contains 19 residues. With 5 bases clipped from V and 4 bases from J, the junction kept 17 bases outside the gene matches. The CDR3 loop is CASSPGGRGTSGNGYEQYF. CDR3 sequence (DNA): TGTGCCAGCAGCCCGGGGGGGAGAGGGACTAGCGGGAACGGGTACGAGCAGTACTTC.

The chain couples TRBV19 to TRBJ1-2; D is uncertain. Germline CDR1 and CDR2: LNHDA and SQIVND (reference sequence). CDR3 length equals 16 residues. Deletions cut 7 bases from V and 7 bases from J, with 25 bases between. CDR3 DNA sequence: TGTGCCAGTAACCCCGATGCGATAACAGCAGTGAGTGGCTACACCTTC. Translation gives CASNPDAITAVSGYTF.

V and J are TRBV30 and TRBJ1-2, with D tentatively TRBD1 (6 bases). Germline CDR1 reads GTSNPN; CDR2 reads SVGIG (reference sequence). The CDR3 is 11 residues long. The CDR3 DNA follows: TGTGCGGTGGGGGCCGGGTATGGCTACACCTTC. Translated, it gives CAVGAGYGYTF.

The chain combines TRBV19 with TRBJ2-7, with D perhaps TRBD1 (6 bases). From germline, CDR1 is LNHDA and CDR2 SQIVND (reference sequence). V was cut by 5 bases and J by 1 base, with 12 bases left in between. This CDR3 comprises 14 residues. CDR3 amino acids: CASSYGGQSYEQYF. In DNA, the CDR3 is TGTGCCAGTAGTTACGGAGGACAGTCCTACGAGCAGTACTTC.

This clone was observed a single time. The rearrangement joins TRBV7-9 to TRBJ2-3; D is possibly TRBD2 (5 bases). Trimming shortened V by 5 bases and J by 4 bases, and 13 bases separated the two germline ends. Looked up from germline, CDR1 is SEHNR and CDR2 is FQNEAQ (reference sequence). The length of the CDR3 is 14 residues. CDR3 loop: CASSRESFPDTQYF. The CDR3 DNA reads as TGTGCCAGCAGCCGGGAATCTTTCCCAGATACGCAGTATTTT. The full variable domain, with the rest looked up from reference TRBV7-9 and TRBJ2-3, is DTGVSQNPRHKITKRGQNVTFRCDPISEHNRLYWYRQTLGQGPEFLTYFQNEAQLEKSRLLSDRFSAERPKGSFSTLEIQRTEQGDSAMYLCASSRESFPDTQYFGPGTRLTVL.

This clone was recorded once. The chain has TRBV2 and TRBJ1-6; 9 nucleotides line up with TRBD1. V lost 6 bases to trimming and J lost 7 bases; unmatched junction nucleotides: 4. There are 14 residues in the CDR3. The germline CDR1 and CDR2 sequences are SNHLY and FYNNEI. In DNA, the CDR3 is TGTGCCAGCAGCGCCGACAGGGGGAATTCACCCCTCCACTTT. Protein: CASSADRGNSPLHF.